The 29 T cell receptor beta chains below were found in one sample sequenced in a study of brain metastases from non-small cell lung cancer (dated by TCRdb to between 2018 and 2021). Library prep was done by the immunoSEQ multiplex PCR assay. Imported from immuneACCESS, the table was reduced by TCRdb to in-frame sequences with V and J called. These copies leave out some clones; in studies compared against another copy, an unresolved V gene accounts for under half, and the cause of the remainder is not known. Within this sample are 2,500 or so clones, with about four fifths of them counted one time only. Together, the top ten hold 8% to 10% of the sample. The sequencing sample was made of primary lung tumor tissue. The sample's cell subset or site label, in plain terms: primary lung tumor paired with brain metastasis. These receptors were collected from a donor aged 40 or older with non-small cell lung cancer.

The chain carries TRBV10-2 and TRBJ2-3, with TRBD2 matching over 8 bases. J gave up 3 bases and V 5 bases, and 7 bases lay outside the gene matches. There are 15 residues in the CDR3. Germline V CDR1 and CDR2: WSHSY, SAAADI. Here the CDR3 reads CASSPSGRGTDTQYF. CDR3 nucleotide sequence: TGCGCCAGCAGTCCTAGCGGGCGAGGGACAGATACGCAGTATTTT.

The V and J genes are TRBV9 and TRBJ1-3; D perhaps matches TRBD1 (5 bases). V was clipped by 0 bases and J by 1 base, with 14 bases between them. This CDR3 is built from 17 residues. Germline V gives CDR1 SGDLS, CDR2 YYNGEE. The CDR3 here is CASSVDARASSGNTIYF. In DNA, the CDR3 is TGTGCCAGCAGCGTAGATGCCAGGGCCAGTTCTGGAAACACCATATATTTT.

This chain joins TRBV6-5 and TRBJ1-5, with D unclear. Germline CDR1 and CDR2: MNHEY and SVGAGI. There are 14 residues in the CDR3. V dropped 1 base and J dropped 4 bases, with 8 bases sitting between them. Here the CDR3 DNA reads TGTGCCAGCAGTTACTTAAGGGCTAATCAGCCCCAGCATTTT. Its protein is CASSYLRANQPQHF.

The J gene is TRBJ2-3, the V gene TRBV28; either TRBD1 or TRBD2 may supply D (5 bases each). V was cut by 8 bases and J by 0 bases, with 9 bases left in between. The CDR3 is 13 amino acids. CDR1 MDHEN and CDR2 SYDVKM come from the germline V gene. The chain's CDR3 is CASRGASTDTQYF. As DNA, the CDR3 is TGTGCCAGCCGAGGGGCTAGCACAGATACGCAGTATTTT.

This clone occurred once. The junction does not match germline at one end; this may be a read error. The V call is TRBV7-9, the J call TRBJ2-1; 15 bases agree with TRBD2. CDR3 length equals 17 residues. The V gene's germline CDR1 is SEHNR and CDR2 FQNEAQ (reference sequence). This CDR3 is CASSSRTSGRASNGQFF. The CDR3 DNA is TGTGCCAGCAGCTCAAGGACTAGCGGGAGGGCCAGTAATGGGCAGTTCTTC.

The rearrangement links TRBV5-6 to TRBJ2-2, with D unresolved. V dropped 5 bases and J dropped 6 bases, with 8 bases sitting between them. This CDR3 has 12 amino acids. CDR1 is SGHDT, CDR2 YYEEEE, per germline. In nucleotides, the CDR3 is TGTGCCAGCAGTCGTGGGCCCGGGGAGCTGTTTTTT. It encodes CASSRGPGELFF.

J is TRBJ2-1 and V is TRBV28; a weak D match, TRBD2 (6 bases). Germline-derived CDR1 and CDR2 are MDHEN and SYDVKM. The CDR3 covers 15 residues. V gave up 6 bases and J gave up 5 bases, with 17 bases separating them. CDR3 DNA: TGTGCCAGCAGCCTCATAGCGGAGGGAAACAATGAGCAGTTCTTC. It codes for CASSLIAEGNNEQFF. The full variable domain, in which reference TRBV28 and TRBJ2-1 provide the parts outside the CDR3, is DVKVTQSSRYLVKRTGEKVFLECVQDMDHENMFWYRQDPGLGLRLIYFSYDVKMKEKGDIPEGYSVSREKKERFSLILESASTNQTSMYLCASSLIAEGNNEQFFGPGTRLTVL.

The rearrangement uses TRBV27 and TRBJ1-5; D unresolved. Germline loops: CDR1 MNHEY, CDR2 SMNVEV (reference sequence). The V gene lost 2 bases and the J gene lost 2 bases, with 4 bases spanning the gap. CDR3 length: 13 amino acids. The CDR3 DNA sequence: TGTGCCAGCAGTTTAAAGGGCAATCAGCCCCAGCATTTT. It translates to CASSLKGNQPQHF.

The V and J genes are TRBV27 and TRBJ2-7, with 11 bases fitting TRBD1. This CDR3 is 13 amino acids long. Losses at the gene ends were 5 bases for V and 4 bases for J; bases not matched to a gene: 1. Germline-derived CDR1 and CDR2 are MNHEY and SMNVEV (reference sequence). The CDR3 sequence is CASSGTGGYEQYF. CDR3 in DNA: TGTGCCAGCAGTGGGACAGGGGGGTACGAGCAGTACTTC.

There are a few counts of this clone. The genes are TRBV6-5 and TRBJ1-6; 7 bases align to TRBD1. The CDR3 has 14 residues. V shed 6 bases and J 10 bases; nucleotides not matched to a gene: 9. Germline CDR1 is MNHEY and CDR2 is SVGAGI. In DNA, the CDR3 is TGTGCCAGCAGGAAGACAGGGAGGGAATCACCCCTCCACTTT. Translation gives CASRKTGRESPLHF.

Note on this clone: One end of the junction varies from germline; a read error may be responsible. This chain connects TRBV7-3 to TRBJ2-2; 12 bases are shared with TRBD1. Germline V gene sequence: CDR1 SGHTA, CDR2 FQGTGA. CDR3 length equals 15 residues. The CDR3 DNA follows: TGTGCCAACAGCACGGGACAGGGGGCAGGCGGGGAGCTGTTTTTT. Residues: CANSTGQGAGGELFF.

CDR3 amino acids: CASSPRGGTNEKLFF. CDR3 sequence (DNA): TGTGCCAGCTCACCCAGAGGAGGGACTAATGAAAAACTGTTTTTT. The V and J genes are TRBV18 and TRBJ1-4; D remains ambiguous. With 3 bases removed from V and 2 bases from J, the gap between germline ends came to 10 bases. The length of the CDR3 is 15 residues. Per germline, CDR1 KGHSH and CDR2 LQKENI.

The CDR3 nucleotides are TGCGCCAGCAGCTTGGAGGGGTTTAATGAAAAACTGTTTTTT. This translates into CASSLEGFNEKLFF. The rearrangement links TRBV5-1 to TRBJ1-4; D may be TRBD1 (5 bases). This CDR3 is built from 14 residues. With 0 bases removed from V and 4 bases from J, the gap between germline ends came to 7 bases. Germline values: CDR1 SGHRS, CDR2 YFSETQ.

The chain is built from TRBV6-5 and TRBJ2-7; TRBD2 might be the D (5 bases). With 8 bases removed from V and 3 bases from J, the gap between germline ends came to 11 bases. This CDR3 contains 12 residues. Germline CDR1 reads MNHEY; CDR2 reads SVGAGI. The CDR3 loop is CASGRGSYEQYF. CDR3 nucleotide sequence: TGTGCCAGCGGTCGGGGAAGCTACGAGCAGTACTTC.

Here the CDR3 reads CSSGGRKETQYF. CDR3 nucleotide sequence: TGCAGTAGTGGGGGACGGAAAGAGACCCAGTACTTC. The genes are TRBV29-1 and TRBJ2-5; D assignment may be TRBD1 or TRBD2 (5 bases each). Germline V gene sequence: CDR1 SQVTM, CDR2 ANQGSEA. The CDR3 covers 12 residues. Looking up the rest from reference TRBV29-1 and TRBJ2-5 gives the full variable domain: SAVISQKPSRDICQRGTSLTIQCQVDSQVTMMFWYRQQPGQSLTLIATANQGSEATYESGFVIDKFPISRPNLTFSTLTVSNMSPEDSSIYLCSSGGRKETQYFGPGTRLLVL.

The J gene is TRBJ2-5, the V gene TRBV5-1; 13 bases fit TRBD2. CDR1 and CDR2 from the germline V gene are SGHRS and YFSETQ. The CDR3 extends over 15 amino acids. V was clipped by 4 bases and J by 5 bases; unmatched bases: 5. This chain's CDR3 is CASSVTSGRAETQYF. DNA for the CDR3: TGCGCCAGCAGCGTAACTAGCGGGAGGGCCGAGACCCAGTACTTC. The full variable domain, its missing parts supplied by reference TRBV5-1 and TRBJ2-5, is KAGVTQTPRYLIKTRGQQVTLSCSPISGHRSVSWYQQTPGQGLQFLFEYFSETQRNKGNFPGRFSGRQFSNSRSEMNVSTLELGDSALYLCASSVTSGRAETQYFGPGTRLLVL.

This clone appeared a single time. V and J are TRBV27 and TRBJ1-5; the D gene is possibly TRBD1 (5 bases). CDR1 MNHEY and CDR2 SMNVEV come from the germline V gene (reference sequence). Trimming pared 0 bases from V and 6 bases from J, leaving 9 bases between. The CDR3 contains 14 residues. The CDR3 DNA sequence: TGTGCCAGCAGTTTATCGCCGGGGCGTCAGCCCCAGCATTTT. Protein product: CASSLSPGRQPQHF.

The genes are TRBV28 and TRBJ2-3; 9 bases agree with TRBD1. The junction had 11 bases not matched to a gene; V was cut back by 5 bases and J by 5 bases. From germline, CDR1 is MDHEN and CDR2 SYDVKM. The CDR3 runs to 16 residues. In DNA form, the CDR3 reads TGTGCCAGCAGTACAACCGGACAGGGGTCGGGAGATACGCAGTATTTT. Translated: CASSTTGQGSGDTQYF.

This clone appeared a few times. V usage is TRBV19 and J usage is TRBJ1-4; TRBD1 aligns across 10 bases. Germline CDR1 LNHDA, CDR2 SQIVND (reference sequence). Trimming at V came to 7 bases and at J to 0 bases, leaving 2 bases not matched to a gene. This CDR3 has 15 amino acids. In nucleotides, the CDR3 is TGTGCCAGTAAGACAGGGGGCACAACTAATGAAAAACTGTTTTTT. Translated: CASKTGGTTNEKLFF.

Only one count was recorded for this clone. This chain links TRBV18 with TRBJ2-7; 12 nucleotides agree with TRBD2. This CDR3 is 18 amino acids long. The V and J ends lost 3 bases and 2 bases, in that order; junction bases with no gene match: 11. CDR1 is KGHSH, CDR2 LQKENI, per germline. CDR3 bases: TGTGCCAGCTCACCCTGGCGGGCTAGCGGGAGGGAAACCTACGAGCAGTACTTC. Amino acids: CASSPWRASGRETYEQYF.

V usage is TRBV6-4 and J usage is TRBJ2-1; TRBD2 is a possible D gene (6 bases). Germline CDR1 and CDR2: MRHNA and SNTAGT. CDR3 length: 14 residues. V was pared by 0 bases and J by 7 bases, with 10 bases between. CDR3 bases: TGTGCCAGCAGTGACTCGGGACTGTTGAATGAGCAGTTCTTC. Amino acid sequence: CASSDSGLLNEQFF.

The chain uses TRBV18 and TRBJ1-1, with TRBD1 identical over 7 bases. The CDR3 sequence is 14 residues long. Germline values: CDR1 KGHSH, CDR2 LQKENI. Trimming took 1 base from V and 1 from J; bases not matched to a gene: 0. CDR3 DNA sequence: TGTGCCAGCTCACCACGGACAGGGAACACTGAAGCTTTCTTT. This encodes CASSPRTGNTEAFF.

The genes are TRBV15 and TRBJ2-5; a weak D match, TRBD2 (6 bases). The CDR3 runs 14 residues. Per germline, CDR1 LNHNV and CDR2 YYDKDF (reference sequence). V lost 4 bases to trimming and J lost 0 bases, with 9 bases between them. The CDR3: CATSKEGYQETQYF. CDR3 DNA sequence: TGTGCCACCAGCAAGGAGGGGTACCAAGAGACCCAGTACTTC.

Remarks on this clone: A read error may produce the germline difference seen at one junction end. The J gene is TRBJ2-1, the V gene TRBV7-7; D may be TRBD2 (6 bases). Germline V gene sequence: CDR1 SSHAT, CDR2 FNYEAQ (reference sequence). This CDR3 has 15 amino acids. The CDR3 sequence: CASSLEGRPLNEQFF. The CDR3 DNA reads TGTGCTAGCAGCTTAGAAGGGAGGCCCCTCAATGAGCAGTTCTTC.

This clone was recorded once. V gene TRBV6-4 combines with J gene TRBJ1-6; D is undetermined. The germline V gene encodes CDR1 MRHNA and CDR2 SNTAGT. The CDR3 contains 15 residues. V was trimmed by 2 bases and J by 10 bases, leaving 15 bases between them. This CDR3 reads CASSDDGQTGSPLHF. CDR3 sequence (DNA): TGTGCCAGCAGTGACGACGGCCAAACTGGATCACCCCTCCACTTT.

The chain links TRBV5-6 to TRBJ2-5; possibly TRBD1 for D (6 bases). The CDR3 covers 14 residues. The germline gives CDR1 SGHDT, CDR2 YYEEEE. V dropped 7 bases and J dropped 1 base, with 14 bases sitting between them. The CDR3 DNA sequence: TGTGCCAGCGGGCGACAGGTTTCCCAAGAGACCCAGTACTTC. Its protein product is CASGRQVSQETQYF.

The V and J genes are TRBV6-6 and TRBJ2-1; 8 bases align to TRBD2. Germline lookup yields CDR1 MNHNY and CDR2 SVGAGI (reference sequence). Losses at the gene ends were 7 bases for V and 3 bases for J; bases not matched to a gene: 8. The CDR3 is 15 residues long. CDR3 region: CASTHKSGGYNEQFF. CDR3 DNA: TGTGCCAGCACCCATAAAAGCGGGGGCTACAATGAGCAGTTCTTC.

As concerns this clone: Distinct nucleotide sequences in the sample also encode this CDR3. The V gene is TRBV7-6, the J gene TRBJ2-5, with TRBD2 identical over 7 bases. Germline V gene data show CDR1 as SGHVS and CDR2 as FNYEAQ. The CDR3 is 16 residues long. V gave up 4 bases and J gave up 1 base; unmatched junction bases: 9. The CDR3 DNA sequence: TGTGCCAGCAGCTCGACTAGCCGAGACACCCAAGAGACCCAGTACTTC. It is translated as CASSSTSRDTQETQYF.

The table lists this clone with a count of one. Within the sample, other DNA sequences also encode this same CDR3. This rearrangement joins TRBV19 to TRBJ1-1, with D maybe TRBD1 (5 bases). This CDR3 region has 12 residues. V lost 3 bases, J lost 6 bases, and 8 bases lay in between. Germline V gene sequence: CDR1 LNHDA, CDR2 SQIVND (reference sequence). In DNA, the CDR3 is TGTGCCAGTAGTATTGGGGGTTCTGAAGCTTTCTTT. Protein sequence: CASSIGGSEAFF.